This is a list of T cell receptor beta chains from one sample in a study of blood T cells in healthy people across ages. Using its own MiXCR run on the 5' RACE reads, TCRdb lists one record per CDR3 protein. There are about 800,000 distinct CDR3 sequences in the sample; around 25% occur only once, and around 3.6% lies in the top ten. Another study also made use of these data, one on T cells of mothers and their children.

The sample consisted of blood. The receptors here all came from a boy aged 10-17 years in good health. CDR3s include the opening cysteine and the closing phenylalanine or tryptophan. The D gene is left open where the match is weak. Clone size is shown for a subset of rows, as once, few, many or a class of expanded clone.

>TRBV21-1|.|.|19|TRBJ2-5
CASSILTATHSVGWETQYF
TGTGCCAGCAGCATTCTGACGGCGACCCACAGTGTCGGCTGGGAGACCCAGTACTTC
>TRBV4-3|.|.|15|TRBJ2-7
CASSQDQEADYEQYF
TGCGCCAGCAGCCAAGATCAAGAGGCCGACTACGAGCAGTACTTC
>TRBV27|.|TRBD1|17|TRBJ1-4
CASSSRYRQGVGEKLFF
TGTGCCAGCAGTTCCCGATACCGACAGGGAGTCGGTGAAAAGCTGTTTTTT
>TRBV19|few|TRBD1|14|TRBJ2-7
CASRNSGQGYEQYF
TGTGCCAGTAGAAACTCGGGACAGGGCTACGAGCAGTACTTC
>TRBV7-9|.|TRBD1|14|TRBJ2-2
CASIGQGNTGELFF
TGTGCCAGCATCGGACAGGGGAACACCGGGGAGCTGTTTTTT
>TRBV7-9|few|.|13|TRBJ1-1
CASSPSASGEAFF
TGTGCCAGCAGCCCGTCCGCCTCGGGCGAAGCTTTCTTT
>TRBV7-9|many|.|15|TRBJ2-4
CASSTLAVAKNIQYF
TGTGCCAGCAGCACGTTAGCGGTAGCCAAAAACATTCAGTACTTC
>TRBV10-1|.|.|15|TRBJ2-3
CVSSPSDSSTDTQYF
TGCGTCAGCAGCCCTAGCGACTCTAGCACAGATACGCAGTATTTT
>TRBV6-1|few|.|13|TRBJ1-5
CASLRGWNQPQHF
TGTGCCAGTCTCAGGGGATGGAATCAGCCCCAGCATTTT
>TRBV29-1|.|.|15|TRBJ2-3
CSVEELADSTDTQYF
TGCAGCGTTGAAGAACTAGCCGACTCCACAGATACGCAGTATTTT
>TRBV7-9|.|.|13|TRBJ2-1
CASSLPTRTEQFF
TGTGCCAGCAGCTTACCTACACGGACTGAGCAGTTCTTC
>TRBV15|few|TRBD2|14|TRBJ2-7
CATSRLAGTYEQYF
TGTGCCACCAGCAGACTAGCGGGAACCTACGAGCAGTACTTC
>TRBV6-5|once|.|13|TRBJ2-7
CASKPGGRDEQYF
TGTGCCAGCAAACCTGGGGGGCGCGACGAGCAGTACTTC
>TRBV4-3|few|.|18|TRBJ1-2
CASSQEGGSRTGYYGYTF
TGCGCCAGCAGCCAAGAAGGGGGTTCCCGTACAGGGTACTATGGCTACACCTTC
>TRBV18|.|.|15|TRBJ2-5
CASSPRADSLETQYF
TGTGCCAGCTCACCCCGGGCGGACAGCTTGGAGACCCAGTACTTC
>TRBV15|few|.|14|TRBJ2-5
CATSSVLAEETQYF
TGTGCCACCAGCAGCGTTTTAGCAGAGGAGACCCAGTACTTC
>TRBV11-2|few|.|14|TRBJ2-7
CASSLVFKGYEQYF
TGTGCCAGCAGCTTAGTGTTTAAGGGTTACGAGCAGTACTTC
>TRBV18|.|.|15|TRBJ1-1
CASSPSLGQDTEAFF
TGTGCCAGCTCACCTTCGTTGGGCCAGGACACTGAAGCTTTCTTT
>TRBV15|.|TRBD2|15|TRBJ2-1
CATSDKRGSYNEQFF
TGCGCCACCAGCGATAAGCGGGGGAGTTACAATGAGCAGTTCTTC
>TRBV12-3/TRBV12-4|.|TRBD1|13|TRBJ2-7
CASSPNPTGQQYF
TGTGCCAGCAGTCCGAACCCGACAGGGCAGCAGTACTTC
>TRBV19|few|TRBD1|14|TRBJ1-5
CASSISQGGQPQHF
TGTGCCAGTAGTATCAGCCAGGGGGGTCAGCCCCAGCATTTT
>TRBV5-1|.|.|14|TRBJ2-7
CASSLPQGGGEQYF
TGCGCCAGCAGCTTGCCGCAGGGGGGCGGGGAGCAGTACTTC
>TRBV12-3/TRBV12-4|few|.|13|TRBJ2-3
CASSLNLGDTQYF
TGTGCCAGCAGTTTAAATTTGGGAGATACGCAGTATTTT
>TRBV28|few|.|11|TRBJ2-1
CASSKSDEQFF
TGTGCCAGCAGTAAATCGGATGAGCAGTTCTTC
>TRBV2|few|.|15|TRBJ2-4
CASSGDWSSKNIQYF
TGTGCCAGCAGCGGGGACTGGTCCAGCAAAAACATTCAGTACTTC
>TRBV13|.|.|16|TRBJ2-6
CASGFGTPSWANVLTF
TGTGCCAGCGGCTTTGGGACACCGTCTTGGGCCAACGTCCTGACTTTC
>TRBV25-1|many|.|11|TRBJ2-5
CASRGLETQYF
TGTGCCAGCAGGGGTTTGGAGACCCAGTACTTC
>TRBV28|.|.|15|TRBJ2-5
CASSRGSVGQETQYF
TGTGCCAGCAGTCGCGGGTCGGTGGGGCAAGAGACCCAGTACTTC
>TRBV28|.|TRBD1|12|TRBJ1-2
CASRPGTVGYTF
TGTGCCAGCAGACCCGGGACAGTCGGCTACACCTTC
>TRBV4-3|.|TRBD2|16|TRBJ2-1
CASSQEGGGLRDEQFF
TGCGCCAGCAGCCAAGAAGGCGGGGGGCTTAGAGATGAGCAGTTCTTC
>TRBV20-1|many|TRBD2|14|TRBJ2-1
CSARELAGVNEQFF
TGCAGTGCTAGAGAACTAGCGGGAGTTAATGAGCAGTTCTTC